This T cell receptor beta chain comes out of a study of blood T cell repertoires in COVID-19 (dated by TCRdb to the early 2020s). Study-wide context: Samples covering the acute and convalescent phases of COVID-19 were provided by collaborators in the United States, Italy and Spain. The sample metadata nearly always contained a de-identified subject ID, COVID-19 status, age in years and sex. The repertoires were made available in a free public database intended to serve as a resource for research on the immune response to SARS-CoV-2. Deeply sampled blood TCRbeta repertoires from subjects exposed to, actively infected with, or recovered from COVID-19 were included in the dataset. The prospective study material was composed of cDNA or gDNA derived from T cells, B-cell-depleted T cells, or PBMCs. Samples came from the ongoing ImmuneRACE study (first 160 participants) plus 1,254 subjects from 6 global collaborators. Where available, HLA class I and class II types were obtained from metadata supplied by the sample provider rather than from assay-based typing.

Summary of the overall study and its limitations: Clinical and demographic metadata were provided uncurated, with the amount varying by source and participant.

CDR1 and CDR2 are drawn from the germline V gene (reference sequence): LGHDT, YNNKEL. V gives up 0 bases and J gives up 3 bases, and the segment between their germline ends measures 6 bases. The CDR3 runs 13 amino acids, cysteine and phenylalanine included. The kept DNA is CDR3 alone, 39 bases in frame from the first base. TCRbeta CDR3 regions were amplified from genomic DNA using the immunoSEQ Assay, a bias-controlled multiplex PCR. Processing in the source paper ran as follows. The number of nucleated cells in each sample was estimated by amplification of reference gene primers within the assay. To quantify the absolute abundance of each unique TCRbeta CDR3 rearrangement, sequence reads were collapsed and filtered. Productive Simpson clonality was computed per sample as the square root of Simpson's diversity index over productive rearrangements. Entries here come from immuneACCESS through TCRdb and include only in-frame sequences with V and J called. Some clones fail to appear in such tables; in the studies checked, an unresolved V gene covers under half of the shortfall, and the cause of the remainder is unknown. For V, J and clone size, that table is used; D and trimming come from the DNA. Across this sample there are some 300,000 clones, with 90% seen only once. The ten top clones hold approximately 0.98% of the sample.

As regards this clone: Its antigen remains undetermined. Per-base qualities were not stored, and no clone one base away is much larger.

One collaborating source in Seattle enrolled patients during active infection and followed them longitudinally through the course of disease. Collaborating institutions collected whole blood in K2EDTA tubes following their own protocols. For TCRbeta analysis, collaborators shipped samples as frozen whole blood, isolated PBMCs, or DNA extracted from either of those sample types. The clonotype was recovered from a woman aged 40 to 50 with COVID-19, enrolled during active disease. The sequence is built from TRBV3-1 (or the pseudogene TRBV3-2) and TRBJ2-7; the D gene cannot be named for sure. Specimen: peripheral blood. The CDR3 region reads CASSQETSYEQYF. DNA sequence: TGTGCCAGCAGCCAAGAAACGAGCTACGAGCAGTACTTC.